This T cell receptor (beta chain) was identified during a study of T cells in Graves' hyperthyroidism and ophthalmopathy. This clonotype was picked up many times. What it binds is not known. Notes on the study in general: Ophthalmopathy and stable hyperthyroidism were separated by a 13 V-J model.

Regions amplified from RNA transcripts were the TCR beta CDR3 regions. The study used the HTBI primer set for a first-round RT-PCR of the TCR CDR3. MiXCR was run by TCRdb on the multiplex PCR reads, yielding one entry per CDR3 protein. The sample has some 510,000 distinct CDR3 sequences, less than 25% seen once. The CDR3 is made up of 17 amino acids. The germline V and J ends were trimmed by 6 bases and 7 bases, with 22 bases remaining between them. CDR1 and CDR2 from the germline V gene are MDHEN and SYDVKM. The specimen sequenced was blood. The receptor was isolated from a man in his late teens or twenties with Graves' hyperthyroidism. V usage is TRBV28 and J usage is TRBJ1-6; D gene unclear. The chain's CDR3 is CASSKWGWKGRNSPLHF. CDR3 coding DNA: TGTGCCAGCAGCAAATGGGGATGGAAGGGCCGCAATTCACCCCTCCACTTT.